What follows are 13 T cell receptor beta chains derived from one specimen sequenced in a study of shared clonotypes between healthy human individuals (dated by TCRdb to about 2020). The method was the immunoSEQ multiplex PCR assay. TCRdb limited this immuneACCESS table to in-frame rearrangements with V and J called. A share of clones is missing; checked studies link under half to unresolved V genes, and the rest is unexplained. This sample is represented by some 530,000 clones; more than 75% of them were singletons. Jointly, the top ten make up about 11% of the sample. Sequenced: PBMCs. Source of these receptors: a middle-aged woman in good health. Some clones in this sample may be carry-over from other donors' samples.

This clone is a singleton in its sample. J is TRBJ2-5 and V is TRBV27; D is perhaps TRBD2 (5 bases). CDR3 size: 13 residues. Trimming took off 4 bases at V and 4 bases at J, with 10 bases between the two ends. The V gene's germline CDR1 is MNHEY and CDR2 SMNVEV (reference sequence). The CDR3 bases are TGTGCCAGCAGTTCTAGGACTGGAGAGACCCAGTACTTC. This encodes CASSSRTGETQYF.

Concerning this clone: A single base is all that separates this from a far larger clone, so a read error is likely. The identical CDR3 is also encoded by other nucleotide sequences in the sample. The DNA for the CDR3 is TGTGCCAGTAACCCCGGACAGATCTATGGCTACACCTTC. This codes for CASNPGQIYGYTF. This chain joins TRBV19 and TRBJ1-2; a possible D gene is TRBD1 (6 bases). The ends were cut back, 7 bases at V and 4 bases at J, with 13 bases in the middle. CDR1 and CDR2 (germline): LNHDA, SQIVND (reference sequence). The CDR3 totals 13 residues.

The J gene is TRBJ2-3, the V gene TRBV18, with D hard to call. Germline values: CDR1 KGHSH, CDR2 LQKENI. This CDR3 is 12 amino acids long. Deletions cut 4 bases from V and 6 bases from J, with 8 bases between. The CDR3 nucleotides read TGTGCCAGCTCACAATATGGGGATACGCAGTATTTT. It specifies CASSQYGDTQYF.

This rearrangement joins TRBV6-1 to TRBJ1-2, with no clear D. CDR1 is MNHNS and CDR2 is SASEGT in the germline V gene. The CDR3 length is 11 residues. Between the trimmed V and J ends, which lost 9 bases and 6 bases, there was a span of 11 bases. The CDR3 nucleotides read TGTGCCAGAAGGACGGGCCATGGCTACACCTTC. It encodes CARRTGHGYTF.

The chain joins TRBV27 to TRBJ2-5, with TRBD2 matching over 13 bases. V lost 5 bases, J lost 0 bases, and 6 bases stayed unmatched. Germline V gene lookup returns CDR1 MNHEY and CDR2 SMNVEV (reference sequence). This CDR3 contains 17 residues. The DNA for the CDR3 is TGTGCCAGCAGTCGACTAGCGGGAGGCGGGTACCAAGAGACCCAGTACTTC. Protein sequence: CASSRLAGGGYQETQYF.

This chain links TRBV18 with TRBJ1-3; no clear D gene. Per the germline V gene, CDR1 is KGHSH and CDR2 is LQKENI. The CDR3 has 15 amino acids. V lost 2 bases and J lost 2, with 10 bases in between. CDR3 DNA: TGTGCCAGCTCACCAGGTCCTGAAACTGGAAACACCATATATTTT. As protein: CASSPGPETGNTIYF.

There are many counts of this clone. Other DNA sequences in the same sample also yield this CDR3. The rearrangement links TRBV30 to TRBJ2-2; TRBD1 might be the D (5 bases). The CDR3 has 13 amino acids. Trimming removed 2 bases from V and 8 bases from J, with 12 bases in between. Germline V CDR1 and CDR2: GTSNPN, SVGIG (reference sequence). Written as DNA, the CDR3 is TGTGCCTGGAGTATCAGGGAAGTGGGGGAGCTGTTTTTT. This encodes CAWSIREVGELFF.

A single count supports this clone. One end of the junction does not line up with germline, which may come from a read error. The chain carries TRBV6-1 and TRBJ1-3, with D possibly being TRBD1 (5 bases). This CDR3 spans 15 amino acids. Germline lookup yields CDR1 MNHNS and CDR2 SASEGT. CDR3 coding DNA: TGTGCCAGCAGTGACCGGGACGGCTCTGGAAGCACCATATATTTT. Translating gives CASSDRDGSGSTIYF.

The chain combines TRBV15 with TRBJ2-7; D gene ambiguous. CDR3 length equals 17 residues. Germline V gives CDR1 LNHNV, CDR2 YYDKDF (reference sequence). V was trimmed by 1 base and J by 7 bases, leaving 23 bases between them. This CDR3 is CATSRGPPGTKSFEQYF. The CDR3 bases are TGTGCCACCAGCAGAGGCCCTCCCGGAACAAAAAGTTTTGAGCAGTACTTC.

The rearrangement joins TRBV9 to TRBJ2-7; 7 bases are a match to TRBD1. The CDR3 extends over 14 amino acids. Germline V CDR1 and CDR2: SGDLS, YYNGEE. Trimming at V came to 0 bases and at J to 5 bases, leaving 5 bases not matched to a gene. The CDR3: CASSVDQGVNEQYF. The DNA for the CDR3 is TGTGCCAGCAGCGTAGACCAGGGGGTGAACGAGCAGTACTTC.

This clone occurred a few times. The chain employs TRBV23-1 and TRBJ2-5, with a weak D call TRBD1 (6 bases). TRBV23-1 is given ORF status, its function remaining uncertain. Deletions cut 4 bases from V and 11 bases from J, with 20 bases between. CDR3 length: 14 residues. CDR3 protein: CASSRGTSKGRQYF. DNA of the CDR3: TGCGCCAGCAGTCGGGGGACATCGAAGGGACGGCAGTACTTC.

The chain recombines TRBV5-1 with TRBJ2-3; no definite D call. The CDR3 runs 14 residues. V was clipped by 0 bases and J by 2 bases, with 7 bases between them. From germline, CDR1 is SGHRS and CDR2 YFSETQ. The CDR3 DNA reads TGCGCCAGCAGCTTGGGGTTGAACACAGATACGCAGTATTTT. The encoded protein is CASSLGLNTDTQYF.

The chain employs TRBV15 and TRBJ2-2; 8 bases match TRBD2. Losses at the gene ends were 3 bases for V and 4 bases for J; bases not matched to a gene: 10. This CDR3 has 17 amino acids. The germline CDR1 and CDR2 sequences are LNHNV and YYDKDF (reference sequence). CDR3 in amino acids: CATSRAAGGRGTGELFF. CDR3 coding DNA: TGTGCCACCAGCAGGGCTGCGGGAGGCCGGGGCACCGGGGAGCTGTTTTTT.